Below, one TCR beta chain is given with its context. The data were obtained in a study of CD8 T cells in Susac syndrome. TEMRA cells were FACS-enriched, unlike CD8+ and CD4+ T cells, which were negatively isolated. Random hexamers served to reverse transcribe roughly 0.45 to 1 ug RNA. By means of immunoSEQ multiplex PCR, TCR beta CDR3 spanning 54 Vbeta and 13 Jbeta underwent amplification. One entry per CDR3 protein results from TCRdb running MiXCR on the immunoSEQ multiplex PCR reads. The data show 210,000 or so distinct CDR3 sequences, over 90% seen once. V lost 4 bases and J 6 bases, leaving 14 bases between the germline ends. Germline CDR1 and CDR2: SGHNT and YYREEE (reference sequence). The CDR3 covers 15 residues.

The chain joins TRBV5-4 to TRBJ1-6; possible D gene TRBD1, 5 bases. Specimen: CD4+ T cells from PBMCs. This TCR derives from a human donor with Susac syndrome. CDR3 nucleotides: TGTGCCAGCAGCCTTGGAGACAGCGGTAATTCACCCCTCCACTTT. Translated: CASSLGDSGNSPLHF.